Listed here are 29 T cell receptor beta chains from one sample, sequenced in a study of blood T cell repertoires in COVID-19. Profiled with immunoSEQ multiplex PCR; TCRdb holds only in-frame clones, not every one. This sample carries around 150,000 clones, approximately 87% of them seen once, and the ten largest clones take 3.5% to 4.5%. Sequencing input: peripheral blood. The receptors originated from a woman aged 40 to 50 with acute or convalescent COVID-19.

V usage is TRBV7-3 and J usage is TRBJ2-7, with D perhaps matching TRBD1 (6 bases). Between the trimmed V and J ends, which lost 5 bases and 3 bases, there was a span of 11 bases. Germline CDR1 is SGHTA and CDR2 is FQGTGA. CDR3 size: 13 residues. The CDR3 coding sequence is TGTGCCAGCAGCCGGGACACTTTCTACGAGCAGTACTTC. Translation gives CASSRDTFYEQYF.

The chain has TRBV28 and TRBJ1-2; D remains ambiguous. V was pared by 7 bases and J by 4 bases, with 16 bases between. The germline V gene has CDR1 MDHEN and CDR2 SYDVKM. The CDR3 spans 14 residues. The CDR3 bases are TGTGCCAGCACCGACCGAACTGCTAGCTATGGCTACACCTTC. It translates to CASTDRTASYGYTF.

This sequence joins TRBV27 and TRBJ2-2; the match to TRBD1 covers 7 bases. The junction had 5 bases not matched to a gene; V was cut back by 11 bases and J by 5 bases. CDR3 length: 12 residues. Germline CDR1 and CDR2: MNHEY and SMNVEV (reference sequence). As DNA, the CDR3 is TGTGCCGGGGGACAGTTAACCGGGGAGCTGTTTTTT. It translates to CAGGQLTGELFF.

In its sample, this clone was seen once. The rearrangement links TRBV30 to TRBJ1-2; D is ambiguous. The V gene's germline CDR1 is GTSNPN and CDR2 SVGIG (reference sequence). CDR3 size: 13 residues. The V and J ends lost 4 bases and 6 bases respectively, with 15 bases between them. Here the CDR3 reads CAWTDRGGNGYTF. The CDR3 DNA sequence: TGTGCCTGGACTGATCGGGGAGGAAATGGCTACACCTTC.

The chain has TRBV30 and TRBJ1-5, with D possibly matching TRBD1 (5 bases). The CDR3 totals 13 residues. CDR1 is GTSNPN, CDR2 SVGIG, per germline (reference sequence). Trimming stripped 3 bases from V and 7 bases from J, with 13 bases between. In DNA, the CDR3 is TGTGCCTGGAGCACGCAGGGTAGGCAGCCCCAGCATTTT. Translation: CAWSTQGRQPQHF. The full variable domain, with the rest looked up from reference TRBV30 and TRBJ1-5, is SQTIHQWPATLVQPVGSPLSLECTVEGTSNPNLYWYRQAAGRGLQLLFYSVGIGQISSEVPQNLSASRPQDRQFILSSKKLLLSDSGFYLCAWSTQGRQPQHFGDGTRLSIL.

The rearrangement uses TRBV2 and TRBJ2-7; possible D gene TRBD1, 5 bases. Trimming cost V 8 bases and J 0 bases, with 14 bases left between them. The CDR3 is 14 amino acids. Germline V gene sequence: CDR1 SNHLY, CDR2 FYNNEI. In DNA, the CDR3 is TGTGCCAGCGGGGCCCATGGTGACTCCTACGAGCAGTACTTC. This encodes CASGAHGDSYEQYF.

The chain employs TRBV10-3 and TRBJ2-1; 7 bases fit TRBD2. Trimming took 5 bases from V and 6 from J; bases not matched to a gene: 13. CDR1 is ENHRY, CDR2 SYGVKD, per germline. The CDR3 is made up of 16 amino acids. This CDR3 is CAISSHLGEGTNEQFF. Here the CDR3 DNA reads TGTGCCATCAGTAGCCACTTGGGGGAGGGGACCAATGAGCAGTTCTTC.

The chain employs TRBV5-6 and TRBJ2-3; D possibly corresponds to TRBD2 (6 bases). Germline V gene lookup returns CDR1 SGHDT and CDR2 YYEEEE. The V and J ends lost 0 bases and 2 bases respectively, with 13 bases between them. The CDR3 spans 16 residues. DNA for the CDR3: TGTGCCAGCAGCTTGGACGAAGGACTACCCACAGATACGCAGTATTTT. Translating it yields CASSLDEGLPTDTQYF.

CDR3 amino acids: CASSPEGSLYGYTF. The CDR3 coding sequence is TGTGCCAGCTCACCAGAGGGAAGCCTCTATGGCTACACCTTC. The chain couples TRBV18 to TRBJ1-2; D gene unclear. The CDR3 consists of 14 residues. CDR1 and CDR2 (germline): KGHSH, LQKENI. V lost 2 bases and J 4 bases, leaving 11 bases between the germline ends.

This clone has more than one count but fewer than ten. The chain recombines TRBV19 with TRBJ1-2; TRBD1 is a possible D gene (5 bases). The length of the CDR3 is 12 residues. Germline V gene sequence: CDR1 LNHDA, CDR2 SQIVND (reference sequence). V shed 4 bases and J shed 9 bases, with 12 bases lying between them. CDR3 in amino acids: CASSKGSSRYTF. CDR3 sequence (DNA): TGTGCCAGTAGTAAGGGGTCGTCTCGCTACACCTTC.

Worth noting for this clone: At one end, the junction sequence differs from germline, possibly due to a read error. The chain recombines TRBV3-1 (or the pseudogene TRBV3-2) with TRBJ2-1, with 11 positions matching TRBD1. Germline CDR1 reads LGHDT; CDR2 reads YNNKEL (reference sequence). This CDR3 region has 13 residues. In DNA form, the CDR3 reads TGTGCCAGCAGCCTGGGGACAGGGGGGGAGCAATTCTTC. It yields the protein CASSLGTGGEQFF.

This chain links TRBV6-1 with TRBJ2-2; weak D call: TRBD1 (5 bases). Trimming took off 3 bases at V and 6 bases at J, with 14 bases between the two ends. This CDR3 spans 15 amino acids. From germline, CDR1 is MNHNS and CDR2 SASEGT. This CDR3 is CASSEDTFLSGELFF. In DNA form, the CDR3 reads TGTGCCAGCAGTGAGGACACTTTTCTTTCCGGGGAGCTGTTTTTT.

V and J are TRBV19 and TRBJ1-5; D not certain. Trimming cost V 7 bases and J 1 base, with 17 bases left between them. This CDR3 comprises 16 residues. Germline V gene sequence: CDR1 LNHDA, CDR2 SQIVND (reference sequence). CDR3 loop: CASTPTGSGSNQPQHF. The DNA of the CDR3 is TGTGCCAGTACCCCGACCGGGTCCGGGAGCAATCAGCCCCAGCATTTT.

The V and J genes are TRBV19 and TRBJ2-3; TRBD1 aligns across 7 bases. V dropped 0 bases and J dropped 2; count of bases not matched to a gene: 5. CDR3 length equals 16 residues. Germline CDR1 is LNHDA and CDR2 is SQIVND (reference sequence). CDR3 sequence (DNA): TGTGCCAGTAGTATAGACGACAGGGTCCCCACAGATACGCAGTATTTT. It yields the protein CASSIDDRVPTDTQYF.

The J gene is TRBJ1-1, the V gene TRBV5-1; no clear D. Trimming took 2 bases from V and 4 from J, leaving 12 bases between them. The germline CDR1 and CDR2 sequences are SGHRS and YFSETQ. The CDR3 spans 14 residues. The CDR3 bases are TGCGCCAGCAGCTTACCGGAGGTATTCACTGAAGCTTTCTTT. Translation: CASSLPEVFTEAFF. Full variable domain (rest looked up from reference TRBV5-1 and TRBJ1-1): KAGVTQTPRYLIKTRGQQVTLSCSPISGHRSVSWYQQTPGQGLQFLFEYFSETQRNKGNFPGRFSGRQFSNSRSEMNVSTLELGDSALYLCASSLPEVFTEAFFGQGTRLTVV.

This chain joins TRBV12-3 or TRBV12-4 and TRBJ2-7; D gene uncertain. With 6 bases removed from V and 1 base from J, the gap between germline ends came to 7 bases. The CDR3 extends over 12 amino acids. Written as DNA, the CDR3 is TGTGCCAGCAGCCACCTATCCTACGAGCAGTACTTC. Protein: CASSHLSYEQYF.

The gene calls are TRBV20-1 and TRBJ1-5, with D unresolved. V was trimmed by 3 bases and J by 4 bases, leaving 7 bases between them. The CDR3 is 12 residues long. From germline, CDR1 is DFQATT and CDR2 SNEGSKA (reference sequence). In DNA, the CDR3 is TGCAGTGCTAGTACACTAAATCAGCCCCAGCATTTT. Protein product: CSASTLNQPQHF.

This clone has a single count. V is TRBV29-1 and J is TRBJ2-3; 8 positions match TRBD2. This CDR3 spans 15 amino acids. V shed 4 bases and J 0 bases; nucleotides not matched to a gene: 6. CDR1 is SQVTM and CDR2 is ANQGSEA in the germline V gene. DNA of the CDR3: TGCAGCGTTGGGGGGACTAGAAGTAGCACAGATACGCAGTATTTT. Translated, it gives CSVGGTRSSTDTQYF.

The chain combines TRBV7-3 with TRBJ2-1, with D possibly being TRBD1 (6 bases). V was clipped by 5 bases and J by 8 bases, with 10 bases between them. Germline CDR1 reads SGHTA; CDR2 reads FQGTGA. The CDR3 runs 12 residues. The CDR3 protein is CASSLQGDEQFF. CDR3 coding DNA: TGTGCCAGCAGCCTACAGGGCGATGAGCAGTTCTTC. Full variable domain (missing parts from reference TRBV7-3 and TRBJ2-1): GAGVSQTPSNKVTEKGKYVELRCDPISGHTALYWYRQSLGQGPEFLIYFQGTGAADDSGLPNDRFFAVRPEGSVSTLKIQRTERGDSAVYLCASSLQGDEQFFGPGTRLTVL.

This chain connects TRBV6-5 to TRBJ1-2; D might be TRBD1 (6 bases). The germline CDR1 and CDR2 sequences are MNHEY and SVGAGI. This CDR3 spans 12 amino acids. V was trimmed by 10 bases and J by 8 bases, leaving 17 bases between them. CDR3 sequence (DNA): TGTGCCATCCCCGGGACACTGGGAGGCTACACCTTC. Translated, it gives CAIPGTLGGYTF.

The chain recombines TRBV19 with TRBJ2-1, with TRBD2 identical over 10 bases. Germline V lookup: CDR1 LNHDA, CDR2 SQIVND (reference sequence). J was trimmed by 0 bases and V by 10 bases; bases with no gene match: 9. The CDR3 has 16 residues. Here the CDR3 reads CATRTSGASSYNEQFF. CDR3 coding DNA: TGTGCCACTCGGACTAGCGGCGCGAGCTCCTACAATGAGCAGTTCTTC.

The V call is TRBV7-2, the J call TRBJ2-2, with TRBD2 matching 12 bases. Germline values: CDR1 SGHTA, CDR2 FQGNSA. V trimming: 0 bases; J trimming: 5 bases; junction bases outside the gene matches: 7. This CDR3 is 18 amino acids long. Written as DNA, the CDR3 is TGTGCCAGCAGCTTAGCGGTGCTAGCGGGGGGGCATACCGGGGAGCTGTTTTTT. Its protein product is CASSLAVLAGGHTGELFF.

This chain links TRBV20-1 with TRBJ2-7, with D perhaps TRBD2 (5 bases). This CDR3 has 11 residues. V was cut by 3 bases and J by 3 bases, with 6 bases left in between. The germline gives CDR1 DFQATT, CDR2 SNEGSKA (reference sequence). CDR3 protein: CSASRDYEQYF. The DNA for the CDR3 is TGCAGTGCTAGTCGGGACTACGAGCAGTACTTC.

The gene calls are TRBV24-1 and TRBJ2-6; tentative D call: TRBD1 (5 bases). There are 14 residues in the CDR3. Germline V gene lookup returns CDR1 KGHDR and CDR2 SFDVKD. V shed 6 bases and J shed 4 bases, with 9 bases lying between them. DNA for the CDR3: TGTGCCACCAGTCAGGGATTCGGGGCCAACGTCCTGACTTTC. This sequence encodes CATSQGFGANVLTF.

This clone turned up a few times. This chain uses TRBV3-1 (or the pseudogene TRBV3-2) with TRBJ2-5; TRBD2 agrees at 10 bases. Germline values: CDR1 LGHDT, CDR2 YNNKEL (reference sequence). The CDR3 consists of 17 residues. V lost 3 bases and J lost 4; bases outside the gene matches: 11. CDR3 nucleotides: TGTGCCAGCAGCCAGAGACTAGCGGGTACCCGGGGAGAGACCCAGTACTTC. Protein: CASSQRLAGTRGETQYF.

This chain links TRBV25-1 with TRBJ2-7; a possible D gene is TRBD1 (6 bases). V was shortened by 3 bases and J by 3 bases, with 12 bases between the two germline ends. Germline V gives CDR1 MGHDK, CDR2 SYGVNS. The CDR3 spans 14 residues. DNA of the CDR3: TGTGCCAGCAGTGATTGGGGGCAAATCTACGAGCAGTACTTC. Translating it yields CASSDWGQIYEQYF.

The chain joins TRBV3-1 (or the pseudogene TRBV3-2) to TRBJ2-5; 8 bases match TRBD2. Trimming took 5 bases from V and 4 from J; bases not matched to a gene: 6. Germline CDR1 reads LGHDT; CDR2 reads YNNKEL (reference sequence). The CDR3 is 14 amino acids. The CDR3 DNA sequence: TGTGCCAGCAGCAGACTAGCGAGTGGAGAGACCCAGTACTTC. This encodes CASSRLASGETQYF.

The rearrangement uses TRBV4-2 and TRBJ1-2, with no clear D. CDR3 length: 13 residues. Trimming took off 1 base at V and 6 bases at J, with 9 bases between the two ends. Germline V gene data show CDR1 as LGHNA and CDR2 as YNFKEQ. This CDR3 reads CASSQGPGDGYTF. CDR3 in DNA: TGTGCCAGCAGCCAAGGCCCGGGAGATGGCTACACCTTC.

The CDR3 here is CAWSPGSSATNEKLFF. The CDR3 region has the DNA TGTGCCTGGAGTCCAGGGTCCTCCGCAACTAATGAAAAACTGTTTTTT. The rearrangement links TRBV30 to TRBJ1-4; a possible D gene is TRBD1 (5 bases). The V gene lost 2 bases and the J gene lost 0 bases, with 13 bases spanning the gap. Per the germline V gene, CDR1 is GTSNPN and CDR2 is SVGIG (reference sequence). The CDR3 contains 16 residues.